Listed below are T cell receptor beta chains from one sample, sequenced in a study of beta chain features in type 1 diabetes. Libraries were prepared by immunoSEQ multiplex PCR; TCRdb keeps only in-frame clonotypes and omits some of them. The data contain roughly 610,000 clones, roughly 16% of them singletons. Sequenced input: naive CD4+ T cells from blood. The source is a man younger than 35 in good health. CDR3s include the opening cysteine and the closing phenylalanine or tryptophan. D genes are given only for firm matches. Clone size is shown for a subset of rows, as once, few, many or a class of expanded clone.

cdr3_nt,cdr3_aa,clone_size,j_call,v_call,d_call
TGTGCCAGCAGCGGGGGGGGGTTCAATGAGCAGTTCTTC,CASSGGGFNEQFF,NA,TRBJ2-1,TRBV7-7,TRBD2
NA,CVLRQVGSGANVLTF,few,TRBJ2-6,TRBV21-1,NA
TGTGCCAGCAGCTTAGTCCCGCCGCGGTTGTTTTTT,CASSLVPPRLFF,NA,TRBJ1-4,TRBV7-2,NA
TGTGCCAGCAGTTTCCTAGGGGCCACCTACGAGCAGTACTTC,CASSFLGATYEQYF,few,TRBJ2-7,TRBV27,NA
TGTGCCAGCGGTGGGACTAGCGGGAGTAGAGAGACCCAGTACTTC,CASGGTSGSRETQYF,NA,TRBJ2-5,TRBV2,TRBD2
TGTGCCAGCAGCTTAACAGGGATAGGCAATCAGCCCCAGCATTTT,CASSLTGIGNQPQHF,NA,TRBJ1-5,TRBV11-2,NA
TGTGCCAGCAGTGTCCAGGGGGCGTATCAGCCCCAGCATTTT,CASSVQGAYQPQHF,NA,TRBJ1-5,TRBV2,TRBD1
TGTGCCAGCAGCTTAAGTACCGGGGCTGGAAACACCATATATTTT,CASSLSTGAGNTIYF,NA,TRBJ1-3,TRBV13,NA
TGTGCCAGCAGTCCTTTCTACGAGCAGTACTTC,CASSPFYEQYF,few,TRBJ2-7,TRBV2,NA
TGTGCCAGCAGCCGACAGGGGACTAATGAAAAACTGTTTTTT,CASSRQGTNEKLFF,NA,TRBJ1-4,TRBV2,TRBD1
TGCGCCAGCAGCTTAGGACAGCCCGCCTCTGGGGCCAACGTCCTGACTTTC,CASSLGQPASGANVLTF,NA,TRBJ2-6,TRBV5-1,NA
TGTGCCAGCAGTTGGCTAGCGGGAGTCAATGAGCAGTTCTTC,CASSWLAGVNEQFF,few,TRBJ2-1,TRBV6-5,TRBD2
TGCGCCAGCAGCTTGGCAGGTGGGCAGAATGAAAAACTGTTTTTT,CASSLAGGQNEKLFF,NA,TRBJ1-4,TRBV5-1,NA
TGCGCCAGCAGCTTGACAGCTTCGAACACTGAAGCTTTCTTT,CASSLTASNTEAFF,NA,TRBJ1-1,TRBV5-1,NA
TGTGCCAGCAGCTTAGCTCGGACTGGCTACGAGCAGTACTTC,CASSLARTGYEQYF,NA,TRBJ2-7,TRBV7-2,NA
TGTGCCAGTAGTAATAGCGGCAGGATCTCCTACGAGCAGTACTTC,CASSNSGRISYEQYF,few,TRBJ2-7,TRBV19,NA
TGTGCCAGCAGTGGGGACCCCTCGGTGGATGGCTACACCTTC,CASSGDPSVDGYTF,NA,TRBJ1-2,TRBV28,NA
TGTGCCAGCAGCTTAAATTCGGGACGCACAGATACGCAGTATTTT,CASSLNSGRTDTQYF,few,TRBJ2-3,TRBV7-3,NA
TGTGCCACCAGTAGAAGCCGGTACTACAATGAGCAGTTCTTC,CATSRSRYYNEQFF,few,TRBJ2-1,TRBV6-5,NA
TGTGCCAGCACCATGGACAGGAGGAACACTGAAGCTTTCTTT,CASTMDRRNTEAFF,few,TRBJ1-1,TRBV5-6,TRBD1
TGTGCCAGTAGTATAGTCGGGACCACTATTAGAGCCGGGGAGCTGTTTTTT,CASSIVGTTIRAGELFF,NA,TRBJ2-2,TRBV19,NA
TGTGCCAGCAGGGAAGGGCTCGACAGTCCTTTC,CASREGLDSPF,few,TRBJ1-2,TRBV2,NA